This is a list of T cell receptor beta chains from one sample in a study of cytomegalovirus exposure and HLA in healthy donors. Data came from immunoSEQ multiplex PCR; TCRdb stores just in-frame clones and leaves some out. This sample yields fewer than 200,000 clones, of which 84% are seen a single time; around 1.2% belongs to the top ten. Input material: PBMCs. The receptors were sampled from a girl aged 2 to 9 in good health and CMV-seropositive. Each CDR3 is given with its conserved first and last residue. Fields, in order: clone size, V gene, D gene, J gene, CDR3 protein, CDR3 DNA. A D gene is named only where the DNA matches it firmly. Some rows have no size entry. The others give once, few or many, or a class for an expanded clone.

>NA|TRBV6-1|TRBD1|TRBJ2-5
CASSENRGYHQETQYF
TGTGCCAGCAGTGAAAACAGGGGGTACCACCAAGAGACCCAGTACTTC
>NA|TRBV5-1|NA|TRBJ2-7
CASSLGTSDDYEQYF
TGCGCCAGCAGCTTGGGCACAAGTGATGACTACGAGCAGTACTTC
>few|TRBV5-6|NA|TRBJ2-5
CASSLAGNSEETQYF
TGTGCCAGCAGCTTGGCAGGGAACTCCGAAGAGACCCAGTACTTC
>NA|TRBV4-2|NA|TRBJ2-1
CASSQGRGDNEQFF
TGTGCCAGCAGCCAAGGTCGCGGGGACAATGAGCAGTTCTTC
>few|TRBV29-1|TRBD1|TRBJ1-1
CSVGAGQGGTEAFF
TGCAGCGTTGGTGCGGGACAGGGTGGCACTGAAGCTTTCTTT
>NA|TRBV12-5|TRBD2|TRBJ2-7
CASGGDGTSGNYEQYF
TGTGCTAGTGGAGGAGACGGGACTAGCGGAAACTACGAGCAGTACTTC
>NA|TRBV11-3|TRBD2|TRBJ2-4
CASSLGGAKNIQYF
TGTGCCAGCAGCTTGGGGGGGGCCAAAAACATTCAGTACTTC
>NA|TRBV19|NA|TRBJ1-5
CASSPQGGYSNQPQHF
TGTGCCAGTAGTCCCCAAGGGGGTTATAGCAATCAGCCCCAGCATTTT
>NA|TRBV5-6|NA|TRBJ2-7
CASSSPGLDYEQYF
TGTGCCAGCAGCTCCCCGGGACTGGACTACGAGCAGTACTTC
>NA|TRBV6-5|NA|TRBJ1-5
CASGETENQPQHF
TGTGCCAGCGGCGAGACAGAAAATCAGCCCCAGCATTTT
>NA|TRBV20-1|TRBD1|TRBJ1-1
CRMGQLLEAFF
TGCCGAATGGGACAGCTCCTTGAAGCTTTCTTT
>NA|TRBV13|TRBD1|TRBJ1-6
CASRRTGGASPLHF
TGTGCCAGCAGAAGGACAGGGGGCGCTTCACCCCTCCACTTT
>NA|TRBV19|TRBD1|TRBJ2-7
CASSIRQGAYEQYF
TGTGCCAGTAGTATTCGTCAGGGGGCTTACGAGCAGTACTTC
>NA|TRBV5-1|TRBD1|TRBJ2-7
CATRDRDYSKQYF
TGCGCCACACGCGACAGGGATTATAGTAAGCAGTACTTC
>NA|TRBV9|TRBD1|TRBJ2-7
CASSVGDSAYEQYF
TGTGCCAGCAGCGTAGGGGACAGCGCCTACGAGCAGTACTTC
>NA|TRBV2|TRBD2|TRBJ2-1
CASSGTSGSSYNEQFF
TGTGCCAGCAGTGGGACTAGCGGGAGCTCCTACAATGAGCAGTTCTTC
>NA|TRBV30|NA|TRBJ1-2
CAWSVPLTTLYGYTF
TGTGCCTGGAGTGTACCGCTCACTACACTCTATGGCTACACCTTC
>NA|TRBV5-1|NA|TRBJ2-3
CASSSSGTTDTQYF
TGCGCCAGCAGCTCTTCCGGGACTACAGATACGCAGTATTTT
>NA|TRBV19|NA|TRBJ1-2
CASSIQGTGGYTF
TGTGCCAGTAGTATTCAGGGGACGGGCGGCTACACCTTC
>NA|TRBV6-6|NA|TRBJ1-5
CASDPARGRGQPQHF
TGTGCCAGCGACCCCGCCAGGGGCCGGGGTCAGCCCCAGCATTTT
>once|TRBV5-1|NA|TRBJ2-3
CASSFSRGWDTQYF
TGCGCCAGCAGCTTCTCAAGGGGCTGGGATACGCAGTATTTT
>NA|TRBV5-4|NA|TRBJ2-1
CASSLAGVNEQFF
TGTGCCAGCAGCTTGGCAGGGGTCAATGAGCAGTTCTTC
>NA|TRBV6-6|TRBD1|TRBJ1-5
CASSYSGQGVNQPQHF
TGTGCCAGCAGTTACTCGGGACAGGGGGTCAATCAGCCCCAGCATTTT
>NA|TRBV25-1|TRBD1|TRBJ2-6
CASAGQGVSGANVLTF
TGTGCCAGCGCCGGACAGGGAGTATCCGGGGCCAACGTCCTGACTTTC
>NA|TRBV28|NA|TRBJ1-1
CASSRGQTSAAFF
TGTGCCAGCAGCCGCGGACAGACCTCGGCAGCTTTCTTT
>NA|TRBV19|NA|TRBJ1-1
CASNTQTTNTEAFF
TGTGCCAGTAACACCCAAACAACGAACACTGAAGCTTTCTTT